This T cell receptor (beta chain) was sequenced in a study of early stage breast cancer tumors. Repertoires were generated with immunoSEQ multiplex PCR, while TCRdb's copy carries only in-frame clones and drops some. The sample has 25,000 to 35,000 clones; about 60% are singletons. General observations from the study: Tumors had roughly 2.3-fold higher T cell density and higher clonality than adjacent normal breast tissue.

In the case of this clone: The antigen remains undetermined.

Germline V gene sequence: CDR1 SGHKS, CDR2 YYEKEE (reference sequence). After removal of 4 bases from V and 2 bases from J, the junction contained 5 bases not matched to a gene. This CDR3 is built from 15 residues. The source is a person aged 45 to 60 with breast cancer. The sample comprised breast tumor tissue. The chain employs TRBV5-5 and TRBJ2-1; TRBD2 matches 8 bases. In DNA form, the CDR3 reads TGTGCCAGCAGCCCCCCACTAGCGGCCTACAATGAGCAGTTCTTC. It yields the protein CASSPPLAAYNEQFF. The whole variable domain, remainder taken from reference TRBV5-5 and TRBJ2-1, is DAGVTQSPTHLIKTRGQQVTLRCSPISGHKSVSWYQQVLGQGPQFIFQYYEKEERGRGNFPDRFSARQFPNYSSELNVNALLLGDSALYLCASSPPLAAYNEQFFGPGTRLTVL.